These 19 T cell receptor beta chains share one sample of origin, sequenced in a study of cytomegalovirus exposure and HLA in healthy donors. It was with 60 Vbeta and 13 Jbeta primers that the PCR ran. Profiling relied on immunoSEQ multiplex PCR, and the TCRdb table lists in-frame clones only, not all of them. The sample consists of 150,000 or so clones, 55% to 75% of them appearing once. The sample comprised PBMCs. These receptors were collected from a human donor in good health.

This chain joins TRBV2 and TRBJ2-1, with TRBD2 matching over 8 bases. With V trimmed by 4 bases and J by 0 bases, 5 bases remained unmatched. This CDR3 has 16 amino acids. Germline V gives CDR1 SNHLY, CDR2 FYNNEI. The CDR3 DNA reads as TGTGCCAGCAGTGGGACTAGCCCAAGCTCCTACAATGAGCAGTTCTTC. Its translation: CASSGTSPSSYNEQFF.

The chain employs TRBV9 and TRBJ1-6; no clear D. Per germline, CDR1 SGDLS and CDR2 YYNGEE. This CDR3 spans 13 amino acids. Trimming took 0 bases from V and 13 from J, leaving 11 bases between them. The CDR3 loop is CASSVGPGEPLHF. The CDR3 DNA sequence: TGTGCCAGCAGCGTAGGTCCCGGGGAGCCCCTCCACTTT.

This clone has just a few counts. The chain joins TRBV5-1 to TRBJ2-2; 7 bases are shared with TRBD1. J was trimmed by 6 bases and V by 0 bases; bases with no gene match: 5. From germline, CDR1 is SGHRS and CDR2 YFSETQ. The CDR3 has 15 amino acids. Here the CDR3 reads CASSLVAGGSGELFF. CDR3 DNA sequence: TGCGCCAGCAGCTTGGTGGCAGGGGGATCCGGGGAGCTGTTTTTT.

In its sample, this clone was seen once. The chain is built from TRBV4-1 and TRBJ1-6, with TRBD1 identical over 8 bases. CDR1 is MGHRA and CDR2 is YSYEKL in the germline V gene. V dropped 1 base and J dropped 10; count of bases not matched to a gene: 9. The length of the CDR3 is 16 residues. The CDR3 nucleotides read TGCGCCAGCAGCCAAGCCCGTAGCAGGGGGCACTCACCCCTCCACTTT. It codes for CASSQARSRGHSPLHF.

V and J are TRBV5-1 and TRBJ2-7; TRBD1 matches at 11 bases. Germline V gene lookup returns CDR1 SGHRS and CDR2 YFSETQ. This CDR3 comprises 16 residues. V lost 1 base and J lost 7; bases outside the gene matches: 10. The CDR3, as DNA: TGCGCCAGCAGCTTGAGGAGACCCGGGACAGGGGGAGAGCAGTACTTC. Translation gives CASSLRRPGTGGEQYF. The full variable domain, in which reference TRBV5-1 and TRBJ2-7 provide the parts outside the CDR3, is KAGVTQTPRYLIKTRGQQVTLSCSPISGHRSVSWYQQTPGQGLQFLFEYFSETQRNKGNFPGRFSGRQFSNSRSEMNVSTLELGDSALYLCASSLRRPGTGGEQYFGPGTRLTVT.

The J gene is TRBJ1-1, the V gene TRBV18; 9 nucleotides agree with TRBD1. Unmatched junction bases numbered 6, after V lost 2 bases and J lost 5 bases. Germline CDR1 KGHSH, CDR2 LQKENI. This CDR3 is 15 amino acids long. The CDR3: CASSPTGQGSTEAFF. In DNA form, the CDR3 reads TGTGCCAGCTCACCAACGGGACAGGGTTCGACTGAAGCTTTCTTT.

The chain uses TRBV5-1 and TRBJ1-1, with 9 bases matching TRBD1. The V gene's germline CDR1 is SGHRS and CDR2 YFSETQ. J lost 1 base, V lost 2 bases, and 3 bases had no gene match. This CDR3 is built from 15 residues. In DNA, the CDR3 is TGCGCCAGCAGCTTCGGACAGGGGCCGAACACTGAAGCTTTCTTT. Its translation: CASSFGQGPNTEAFF.

J is TRBJ2-7 and V is TRBV4-3; D not resolved. V was cut by 0 bases and J by 2 bases, with 14 bases left in between. CDR3 length equals 16 residues. Germline-derived CDR1 and CDR2 are LGHNA and YSLEER. DNA for the CDR3: TGCGCCAGCAGCCAAGATCACAGTGGGTTCGCCTACGAGCAGTACTTC. This codes for CASSQDHSGFAYEQYF.

This chain joins TRBV4-1 and TRBJ2-3; possibly TRBD2 for D (7 bases). V lost 1 base to trimming and J lost 1 base, with 15 bases between them. Germline V gene data show CDR1 as MGHRA and CDR2 as YSYEKL. The CDR3 sequence is 17 residues long. The CDR3 DNA sequence: TGCGCCAGCAGCCAAGGGCCCCCGGGGGGCGGCACAGATACGCAGTATTTT. It yields the protein CASSQGPPGGGTDTQYF.

The V gene is TRBV7-3, the J gene TRBJ2-5; D call uncertain. There are 14 residues in the CDR3. Per germline, CDR1 SGHTA and CDR2 FQGTGA. V dropped 5 bases and J dropped 6 bases, with 16 bases sitting between them. CDR3 nucleotides: TGTGCCAGCAGCCCGTCCCGAGGAACGCAGACCCAGTACTTC. Translated, it gives CASSPSRGTQTQYF.

This clone was seen more than once but under ten times. J is TRBJ2-1 and V is TRBV6-6; 9 positions agree with TRBD1. Germline trimming cut 4 bases from V and 6 bases from J; bases unmatched to any gene: 7. The CDR3 contains 15 residues. CDR1 and CDR2 from the germline V gene are MNHNY and SVGAGI (reference sequence). DNA of the CDR3: TGTGCCAGCAGTTCCCCGGGACAGGGCGTCAATGAGCAGTTCTTC. This sequence encodes CASSSPGQGVNEQFF.

This chain uses TRBV19 with TRBJ1-6; the D gene is possibly TRBD1 (6 bases). Trimming left V 5 bases short and J 4 bases short, with 12 bases between. CDR1 is LNHDA, CDR2 SQIVND, per germline (reference sequence). The CDR3 totals 15 residues. The CDR3 bases are TGTGCCAGTAGTGCACCGGGACATTATAATTCACCCCTCCACTTT. As protein: CASSAPGHYNSPLHF.

The rearrangement joins TRBV4-3 to TRBJ1-6; no clear D gene. The germline V and J ends were trimmed by 6 bases and 7 bases, with 7 bases remaining between them. This CDR3 contains 12 residues. CDR1 is LGHNA, CDR2 YSLEER, per germline. As DNA, the CDR3 is TGCGCCAGCAGGACGGGGAATTCACCCCTCCACTTT. It encodes CASRTGNSPLHF.

This clone was found a few times. V is TRBV11-3 and J is TRBJ1-3; D is uncertain. V gave up 5 bases and J gave up 0 bases, with 11 bases separating them. Germline CDR1 SGHNT, CDR2 YENEEA. This CDR3 comprises 15 residues. This CDR3 is CASSASGNSGNTIYF. The CDR3, as DNA: TGTGCCAGCAGCGCATCCGGGAACTCTGGAAACACCATATATTTT.

V usage is TRBV19 and J usage is TRBJ2-7; D is perhaps TRBD2 (6 bases). Per germline, CDR1 LNHDA and CDR2 SQIVND (reference sequence). V was cut by 1 base and J by 4 bases, with 11 bases left in between. The length of the CDR3 is 14 residues. CDR3: CASSIVGGDYEQYF. Here the CDR3 DNA reads TGTGCCAGTAGTATAGTCGGGGGTGATTACGAGCAGTACTTC.

The chain has TRBV2 and TRBJ2-3, with D perhaps matching TRBD2 (5 bases). The length of the CDR3 is 14 residues. V lost 4 bases to trimming and J lost 0 bases, with 8 bases between them. Germline CDR1 and CDR2: SNHLY and FYNNEI. The CDR3 here is CASSVGGSTDTQYF. In nucleotides, the CDR3 is TGTGCCAGCAGTGTAGGCGGGAGCACAGATACGCAGTATTTT.

This chain connects TRBV5-6 to TRBJ2-3, with a weak D call TRBD1 (6 bases). Between the trimmed V and J ends, which lost 6 bases and 6 bases, there was a span of 20 bases. CDR1 and CDR2 (germline): SGHDT, YYEEEE. This CDR3 comprises 15 residues. The CDR3 region is CASNRVQGLADTQYF. The CDR3 DNA follows: TGTGCCAGCAACAGGGTTCAGGGCCTTGCGGATACGCAGTATTTT. Full variable domain (rest looked up from reference TRBV5-6 and TRBJ2-3): DAGVTQSPTHLIKTRGQQVTLRCSPKSGHDTVSWYQQALGQGPQFIFQYYEEEERQRGNFPDRFSGHQFPNYSSELNVNALLLGDSALYLCASNRVQGLADTQYFGPGTRLTVL.

The gene calls are TRBV9 and TRBJ2-5; D not resolved. The germline V gene has CDR1 SGDLS and CDR2 YYNGEE. The V and J ends lost 4 bases and 5 bases respectively, with 21 bases between them. The CDR3 is made up of 16 amino acids. The CDR3 region has the DNA TGTGCCAGCAGCCCATTTCATTCCGGAGCCGGGGAGACCCAGTACTTC. It encodes CASSPFHSGAGETQYF.

This clone was found once. The chain carries TRBV9 and TRBJ1-3; a weak D match, TRBD1 (5 bases). There are 16 residues in the CDR3. Germline lookup yields CDR1 SGDLS and CDR2 YYNGEE. V shed 3 bases and J shed 4 bases, with 17 bases lying between them. DNA for the CDR3: TGTGCCAGCAGCGCTAGACAGCTTGGATCGGGAAACACCATATATTTT. Amino acid sequence: CASSARQLGSGNTIYF.